This T cell receptor (beta chain) was obtained from a study of regulatory T cells in long-lasting Graves disease. The time point here: newly diagnosed GD, antithyroid drugs for less than 3 months. The authors made the TCR library using RNA they extracted from PBMCs. There are a few counts of this clonotype. CDR3 regions were amplified by Arm-PCR using iRepertoire HTBI primers to build TCR beta libraries. One entry per CDR3 protein, called by TCRdb with MiXCR from the multiplex PCR reads. The repertoire consists of about 420,000 distinct CDR3 sequences, with approximately 16% occurring once and the leading ten covering 20% to 25%. The data were also submitted as part of a second study, on T cells in Graves' hyperthyroidism and ophthalmopathy.

The input for sequencing was peripheral blood mononuclear cells (PBMCs), taken at new diagnosis, from a patient treated with antithyroid drugs. This clonotype originated in a woman under 30 with Graves disease.

CDR3 sequence: CASSYPDSAARPQHF. The CDR3 region has the DNA TGTGCCAGCAGTTACCCGGACAGCGCTGCTCGGCCCCAGCATTTT. This chain links TRBV6-9 with TRBJ1-5, with a tentative D call TRBD1 (6 bases). V was pared by 3 bases and J by 9 bases, with 18 bases between. Germline V gene data show CDR1 as MNHGY and CDR2 as SVAAGI. There are 15 residues in the CDR3.